Below are 22 T cell receptor delta chains sequenced from a single sample in a study of gamma-delta T cells after stem cell transplantation. TCRdb reanalyzed the RT-PCR reads using CATT. Of 2,500 to 3,500 delta-chain clones in the sample, around 4.5% were seen once. Sequenced material: gamma-delta T cells. The receptors shown here come from a human donor. It is not recorded whose cells these are; they may come from a transplant donor.

V gene TRDV2 combines with J gene TRDJ3, with 13 bases that match TRDD3. V lost 1 base to trimming and J lost 0 bases; unmatched junction nucleotides: 14. The CDR3 has 23 amino acids. Germline CDR1 is GEAIGNYY and CDR2 is EKD. CDR3 bases: TGTGCCTGTGACACGTGGGGTGGACTGGGGGATACGGAAAGCTCCTGGGACACCCGACAGATGTTTTTC. Amino acids: CACDTWGGLGDTESSWDTRQMFF.

Relative to its sample, this clone is medium-sized. CDR3 protein: CACDPVGDIGTDKLIF. The CDR3 DNA reads TGTGCCTGTGATCCCGTGGGGGATATTGGAACCGATAAACTCATCTTT. The chain links TRDV2 to TRDJ1; TRDD3 matches at 9 bases. Germline V gene sequence: CDR1 GEAIGNYY, CDR2 EKD. V was pared by 4 bases and J by 2 bases, with 10 bases of the junction left unmatched. CDR3 length: 16 residues.

The gene calls are TRDV2 and TRDJ1; TRDD3 matches 9 bases. The V and J ends lost 0 bases and 2 bases, in that order; junction bases with no gene match: 21. CDR3 size: 21 residues. Germline CDR1 GEAIGNYY, CDR2 EKD. The DNA for the CDR3 is TGTGCCTGTGACACCGTCCCGTCTGGCGGTACTGGGGGACGCCGGACCGATAAACTCATCTTT. This translates into CACDTVPSGGTGGRRTDKLIF.

There are a few counts of this clone. A far larger clone is a single base away, which makes a read error likely. Within the sample, other DNA sequences also encode this same CDR3. The chain combines TRDV2 with TRDJ1, with TRDD3 matching 12 bases. Germline CDR1 GEAIGNYY, CDR2 EKD. V dropped 0 bases and J dropped 7; count of bases not matched to a gene: 17. CDR3 length: 19 residues. Here the CDR3 DNA reads TGTGCCTGTGACACCATTCTACTGGGGGATACAGAAGGGACAGGTAAACTCATCTTT. This codes for CACDTILLGDTEGTGKLIF.

Note on this clone: A read error is the likely source, as a far larger clone sits one nucleotide away. The gene calls are TRDV2 and TRDJ1, with 12 bases matching TRDD3. Germline assignment: CDR1 GEAIGNYY and CDR2 EKD. The CDR3 contains 21 residues. CDR3 residues: CACDPLGDTRGKGIYTNKLIF. The CDR3, as DNA: TGTGCCTGTGACCCTCTGGGGGATACGCGTGGGAAAGGGATTTACACCAATAAACTCATCTTT.

By proportion, this clone is large. The V gene is TRDV2, the J gene TRDJ1; TRDD3 matches at 12 bases. Germline trimming cut 1 base from V and 0 bases from J; bases unmatched to any gene: 11. Germline V lookup: CDR1 GEAIGNYY, CDR2 EKD. There are 19 residues in the CDR3. The CDR3 region has the DNA TGTGCCTGTGACACGGTTGCCGCTGGGGGATACGAGTACACCGATAAACTCATCTTT. Encoded protein: CACDTVAAGGYEYTDKLIF.

There are a few counts of this clone. Only one base separates this from a far larger clonotype, so it likely reflects a read error. The gene calls are TRDV2 and TRDJ1, with 12 bases that match TRDD3. This CDR3 spans 18 amino acids. Losses at the gene ends were 3 bases for V and 0 bases for J; bases not matched to a gene: 10. Per the germline V gene, CDR1 is GEAIGNYY and CDR2 is EKD. The CDR3 is CACDPLGDTLPYTDKLIF. The CDR3 region has the DNA TGTGCCTGTGACCCACTGGGGGATACCCTCCCATACACCGATAAACTCATCTTT.

Comment on this clone: This probably arose from a read error, given a far larger clone one base away. The V and J genes are TRDV2 and TRDJ1; 7 bases are a match to TRDD3. The CDR3 totals 18 residues. V shed 2 bases, J shed 2 bases, and the junction held 16 bases outside the gene matches. Germline assignment: CDR1 GEAIGNYY and CDR2 EKD. The CDR3 DNA follows: TGTGCCTGTGACATTCTCACTGGGGAATACGGTCGGACCGATAAACTCATCTTT. It is translated as CACDILTGEYGRTDKLIF.

This clone occurred a few times. The chain employs TRDV2 and TRDJ1; a possible D gene is TRDD3 (9 bases). With 1 base removed from V and 5 bases from J, the gap between germline ends came to 31 bases. Germline CDR1 reads GEAIGNYY; CDR2 reads EKD. CDR3 length: 20 amino acids. CDR3 nucleotides: TGTGCCTGTGACACTGTCGCTTCCTACTCTGGGGGATTTGACTTGGATAAACTCATCTTT. As protein: CACDTVASYSGGFDLDKLIF.

For this clone: A far larger clone is one base from this, pointing to a likely read error. This chain joins TRDV2 and TRDJ1, with TRDD3 matching 12 bases. The length of the CDR3 is 20 residues. Germline V gene sequence: CDR1 GEAIGNYY, CDR2 EKD. CDR3 in DNA: TGTGCCTGTGACGCGCTACTGGGGGATACAAGGCTGGGGTACACCGAAAAACTCATCTTT. This codes for CACDALLGDTRLGYTEKLIF.

For this clone: A read error may be the cause here, since a much bigger clone is one base away. The chain combines TRDV2 with TRDJ1, with 10 bases that match TRDD3. This CDR3 region has 20 residues. Germline trimming cut 3 bases from V and 0 bases from J; bases unmatched to any gene: 18. Germline assignment: CDR1 GEAIGNYY and CDR2 EKD. The CDR3 bases are TGTGCCTGTGACGCCGTGCCGGGGGATACGCATCATCCGTACACCGATAAACTCATCTTT. Its protein is CACDAVPGDTHHPYTDKLIF.

In its sample, this clone was seen a few times. V and J are TRDV2 and TRDJ1, with 11 bases fitting TRDD3. The CDR3 runs to 19 residues. Germline CDR1 and CDR2: GEAIGNYY and EKD. V lost 1 base and J lost 0; bases outside the gene matches: 12. CDR3 coding DNA: TGTGCCTGTGACACTGTTCTGGGGGATACCCAGGGGTACACCGATAAACTCATCTTT. It translates to CACDTVLGDTQGYTDKLIF.

This clone showed up just a few times. Other DNA sequences in this specimen translate into the identical CDR3. This chain joins TRDV2 and TRDJ1; perhaps TRDD3 as D (6 bases). Trimming stripped 4 bases from V and 0 bases from J, with 23 bases between. Germline CDR1 reads GEAIGNYY; CDR2 reads EKD. The CDR3 is made up of 18 amino acids. The CDR3 region is CACEEILGDKGNTDKLIF. The CDR3 region has the DNA TGTGCCTGTGAGGAGATACTGGGAGATAAAGGGAACACCGATAAACTCATCTTT.

The CDR3 reads CACDTMSLGDKRETDKLIF. In DNA form, the CDR3 reads TGTGCCTGTGACACCATGAGTCTGGGGGATAAGAGGGAAACCGATAAACTCATCTTT. The chain links TRDV2 to TRDJ1; 10 nucleotides agree with TRDD3. The ends lost 0 bases at V and 2 bases at J; junction bases unmatched: 14. From germline, CDR1 is GEAIGNYY and CDR2 EKD. The CDR3 spans 19 residues.

By share, this clone counts as medium-sized (0.01 to 0.1%). J is TRDJ1 and V is TRDV2; tentatively, D is TRDD3 (5 bases). V lost 7 bases and J 0 bases, leaving 17 bases between the germline ends. Germline V gene sequence: CDR1 GEAIGNYY, CDR2 EKD. The CDR3 is made up of 15 amino acids. In DNA, the CDR3 is TGTGCCTGCCTAAAGCTGGGAGGGGACACCGATAAACTCATCTTT. This codes for CACLKLGGDTDKLIF.

In its sample, this clone was seen a few times. This chain joins TRDV2 and TRDJ1, with TRDD3 matching 9 bases. The germline V gene encodes CDR1 GEAIGNYY and CDR2 EKD. V gave up 0 bases and J gave up 2 bases; unmatched junction bases: 6. The CDR3 totals 16 residues. The chain's CDR3 is CACDTMSLGDTDKLIF. The CDR3 DNA reads as TGTGCCTGTGACACCATGAGTCTGGGGGATACCGATAAACTCATCTTT.

About this clone itself: A far more abundant clone sits one base away, making this likely a read error. This chain links TRDV2 with TRDJ1; 9 positions match TRDD3. The V gene end was trimmed by 1 base and the J gene end by 0 bases; junction bases not matched to a gene: 8. CDR1 GEAIGNYY and CDR2 EKD come from the germline V gene. The CDR3 is 17 residues long. The CDR3 sequence is CACDTLGDARYTDKLIF. CDR3 coding DNA: TGTGCCTGTGACACTCTGGGGGATGCCCGGTACACCGATAAACTCATCTTT.

On this clone: One base separates it from a far larger clone, so it is likely a read error. Other DNA sequences from this sample encode an identical CDR3 as well. J is TRDJ1 and V is TRDV2, with 10 bases lining up with TRDD3. The CDR3 length is 21 residues. CDR1 and CDR2 from the germline V gene are GEAIGNYY and EKD. The ends lost 1 base at V and 3 bases at J; junction bases unmatched: 22. The DNA for the CDR3 is TGTGCCTGTGACACTGTGGGGAGTACTGGGGGATTTCGGGTTGAGGCCGATAAACTCATCTTT. Its translation is CACDTVGSTGGFRVEADKLIF.

The sample holds a few counts of this clone. This sequence joins TRDV2 and TRDJ1, with D maybe TRDD3 (5 bases). Per germline, CDR1 GEAIGNYY and CDR2 EKD. Trimming took 0 bases from V and 4 from J, leaving 23 bases between them. This CDR3 is 18 amino acids long. The CDR3 loop reads CACDTLAMGTPTGDKLIF. In nucleotides, the CDR3 is TGTGCCTGTGACACCCTCGCGATGGGGACCCCGACCGGCGATAAACTCATCTTT.

By share, this clone counts as medium-sized (0.01 to 0.1%). This CDR3 is CACDTLWGINTDKLIF. The CDR3 bases are TGTGCCTGTGACACTCTCTGGGGGATTAACACCGATAAACTCATCTTT. The chain carries TRDV2 and TRDJ1, with 9 bases lining up with TRDD3. The CDR3 contains 16 residues. The germline V gene encodes CDR1 GEAIGNYY and CDR2 EKD. The J segment lost 0 bases and the V segment lost 1 base, leaving 5 bases of the junction unmatched.

This clone was counted only a few times. With a much larger clone just one base away, this may be a read error. Distinct nucleotide sequences in the sample also encode this CDR3. The gene calls are TRDV2 and TRDJ1; TRDD3 is a possible D gene (6 bases). The CDR3 spans 15 residues. The V gene's germline CDR1 is GEAIGNYY and CDR2 EKD. DNA of the CDR3: TGCGCCTGTGACACCTTAACTGGGAGTCGCGATAAACTCATCTTT. This sequence encodes CACDTLTGSRDKLIF.

This clone is labeled as medium-sized. The rearrangement uses TRDV2 and TRDJ1; 10 bases map to TRDD3. This CDR3 is built from 18 residues. The V segment lost 0 bases and the J segment 0 bases; nucleotides outside the gene matches: 9. Germline CDR1 is GEAIGNYY and CDR2 is EKD. The CDR3 spells CACDTLLGDVKYTDKLIF. The CDR3 coding sequence is TGTGCCTGTGACACCTTACTGGGGGATGTTAAGTACACCGATAAACTCATCTTT.